This T cell receptor beta chain was recovered during a study of T cells in Graves' hyperthyroidism and ophthalmopathy. About the research overall: The initial diagnosis was the point when peripheral blood was collected, ahead of any treatment. Findings of the study overall: Most thyroid clonotypes expanded above 0.001 appeared in blood too.

The J segment lost 4 bases and the V segment lost 2 bases, leaving 10 bases of the junction unmatched. This CDR3 comprises 18 residues. The V gene's germline CDR1 is SGHVS and CDR2 FQNEAQ. Points on this clonotype: Its target is not known.

PBMCs stemmed from 10 ml fresh peripheral blood. The TCR beta CDR3 regions underwent amplification using RNA transcripts as the source. The HTBI set primed first-round TCR CDR3 RT-PCR. Via MiXCR, TCRdb re-called the multiplex PCR reads, giving one row per CDR3 protein. The table has more than 600,000 distinct CDR3 sequences, over 15% seen once. Sequencing input: blood. The chain recombines TRBV7-8 with TRBJ2-1, with 11 bases identical to TRBD2. The sequence was collected from a man younger than 35 with Graves' hyperthyroidism. Written as DNA, the CDR3 is TGTGCCAGCAGCTTATCTGGGCTAGCGGGAGGAGAATACAATGAGCAGTTCTTC. Protein: CASSLSGLAGGEYNEQFF.